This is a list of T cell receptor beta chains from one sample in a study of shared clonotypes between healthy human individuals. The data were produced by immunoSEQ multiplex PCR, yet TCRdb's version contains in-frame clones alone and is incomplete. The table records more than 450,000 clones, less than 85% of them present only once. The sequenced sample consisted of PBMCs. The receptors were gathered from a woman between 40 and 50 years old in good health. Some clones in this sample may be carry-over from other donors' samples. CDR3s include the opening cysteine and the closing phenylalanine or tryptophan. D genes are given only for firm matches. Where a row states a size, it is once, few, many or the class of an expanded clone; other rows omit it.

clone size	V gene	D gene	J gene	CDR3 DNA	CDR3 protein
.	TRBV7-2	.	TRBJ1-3	TGTGCCAGCAGCCTCTTCGGGGGCTCTGGAAACACCATATATTTT	CASSLFGGSGNTIYF
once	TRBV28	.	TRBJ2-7	TGTGCCAGCACCTCAGTAGACCGCAACACCTACGAGCAGTACTTC	CASTSVDRNTYEQYF
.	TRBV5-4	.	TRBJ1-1	TGTGCCAGCAGCTTGCCCAGGGAGAACACTGAAGCTTTCTTT	CASSLPRENTEAFF
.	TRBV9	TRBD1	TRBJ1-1	TGTGCCAGCAGCCAGACGACAGGGTCTTCGGTGAACACTGAAGCTTTCTTT	CASSQTTGSSVNTEAFF
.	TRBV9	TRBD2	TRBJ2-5	TGTGCCAGCAGCCCAGGGGCTAGCGGGAGCTTGGCAGAGACCCAGTACTTC	CASSPGASGSLAETQYF
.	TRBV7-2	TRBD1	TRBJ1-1	TGTGCCAGCGGGGGACAGGGAATCTCTGAAGCTTTCTTT	CASGGQGISEAFF
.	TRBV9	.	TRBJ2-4	TGTGCCAGCAGCGCCGGAGCCGGAATAGCCAAAAACATTCAGTACTTC	CASSAGAGIAKNIQYF
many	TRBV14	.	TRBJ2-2	TGTGCCAGCAGCCAAACGCCCGGTGTCGGGGAGCTGTTTTTT	CASSQTPGVGELFF
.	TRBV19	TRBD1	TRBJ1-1	TGTGCCAGTAAGGTCCAGGGGGGGACTGAAGCTTTCTTT	CASKVQGGTEAFF
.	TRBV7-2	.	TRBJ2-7	TGTGCCAGCAGCACGAGTCCAGGCCAGCAGTACTTC	CASSTSPGQQYF
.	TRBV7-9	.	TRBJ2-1	TGTGCCAGCAGCTTAGACGCTAGCCTAAATGAGCAGTTCTTC	CASSLDASLNEQFF
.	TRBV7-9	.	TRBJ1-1	TGTGCCAGCAGCTTAGGAACTCAGATGAACACTGAAGCTTTCTTT	CASSLGTQMNTEAFF
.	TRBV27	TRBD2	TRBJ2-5	TGTGCCACCTCACGCGGGACTAGCGGGACCCAAGAGACCCAGTACTTC	CATSRGTSGTQETQYF
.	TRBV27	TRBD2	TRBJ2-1	TGTGCCAGCAGTTTCAACCCGCCGGGACTAGGGGCCAATGAGCAGTTCTTC	CASSFNPPGLGANEQFF
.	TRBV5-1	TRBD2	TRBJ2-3	TGCGCCAGCAGCGGCGGGACTAGCGGGAGGACAGATACGCAGTATTTT	CASSGGTSGRTDTQYF
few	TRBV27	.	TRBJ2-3	TGTGCCAGCAGTTTAATCCTCAGCACAGATACGCAGTATTTT	CASSLILSTDTQYF
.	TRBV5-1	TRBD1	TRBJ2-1	TGCGCCAGCAGCTGGACAGGAATCAATGAGCAGTTCTTC	CASSWTGINEQFF
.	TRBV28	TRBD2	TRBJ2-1	TGTGCCAGCAGTTCGTACCTAGCGGGAGCCTACAATGAGCAGTTCTTC	CASSSYLAGAYNEQFF
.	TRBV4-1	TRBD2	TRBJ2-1	TGCGCCAGCAGCCAAGCGGTGGGACTAGTCTCATCTAGCTCCTACAATGAGCAGTTCTTC	CASSQAVGLVSSSSYNEQFF
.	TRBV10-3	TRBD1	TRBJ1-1	TGTGCCATCAGTGAGGGGCAGGGGGGAGTGGGCACTGAAGCTTTCTTT	CAISEGQGGVGTEAFF
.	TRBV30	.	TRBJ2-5	TGTGCCTGGAGTATGCCGGCGGAGCCGTTTGCGTACTTC	CAWSMPAEPFAYF